These 19 T cell receptor beta chains came from one sample sequenced in a study of shared clonotypes between healthy human individuals. CD45RO-negative CD8 cells positively selected for CCR7 made up the naive population, which excluded terminally differentiated effector memory CD45RA+ cells. Profiled with immunoSEQ multiplex PCR; TCRdb holds only in-frame clones, not every one. The table has about 2.1 million clones, 93% seen once. The material sequenced was naive CD8+ T cells from PBMCs. These receptors were obtained from a man between 18 and 35 years old in good health. Some clones in this sample may be carry-over from other donors' samples.

The chain recombines TRBV11-2 with TRBJ2-3; D remains ambiguous. Germline assignment: CDR1 SGHAT and CDR2 FQNNGV. The CDR3 is made up of 15 amino acids. Trimming stripped 3 bases from V and 5 bases from J, with 15 bases between. The CDR3: CASSLGITLVDTQYF. The CDR3 region has the DNA TGTGCCAGCAGCTTGGGGATAACCTTGGTAGATACGCAGTATTTT.

This clone was observed once. The chain carries TRBV6-6 and TRBJ2-1; D perhaps matches TRBD2 (5 bases). Trimming took off 7 bases at V and 6 bases at J, with 10 bases between the two ends. Looked up from germline, CDR1 is MNHNY and CDR2 is SVGAGI (reference sequence). The CDR3 totals 12 residues. In DNA, the CDR3 is TGTGCCAGCACCAACGGACTCAATGAGCAGTTCTTC. Its protein product is CASTNGLNEQFF.

This clone was counted a single time. The chain couples TRBV10-2 to TRBJ1-2; no clear D gene. The CDR3 length is 16 residues. Trimming removed 4 bases at V and 4 bases at J, with 19 bases between. Germline V lookup: CDR1 WSHSY, CDR2 SAAADI. CDR3 sequence: CASSVTDPKVTYGYTF. The DNA for the CDR3 is TGCGCCAGCAGTGTTACAGATCCTAAGGTTACCTATGGCTACACCTTC.

This chain joins TRBV28 and TRBJ2-7; D may be TRBD2 (5 bases). CDR1 and CDR2 (germline): MDHEN, SYDVKM. The CDR3 consists of 13 residues. The ends were cut back, 3 bases at V and 6 bases at J, with 12 bases in the middle. As DNA, the CDR3 is TGTGCCAGCAGTTTGGATGGGGAGACCGAGCAGTACTTC. It codes for CASSLDGETEQYF. Based on the CDR3 plus reference TRBV28 and TRBJ2-7, the full variable domain is DVKVTQSSRYLVKRTGEKVFLECVQDMDHENMFWYRQDPGLGLRLIYFSYDVKMKEKGDIPEGYSVSREKKERFSLILESASTNQTSMYLCASSLDGETEQYFGPGTRLTVT.

V usage is TRBV19 and J usage is TRBJ1-1, with D hard to call. The CDR3 totals 12 residues. The germline CDR1 and CDR2 sequences are LNHDA and SQIVND (reference sequence). The ends were cut back, 8 bases at V and 4 bases at J, with 11 bases in the middle. The CDR3 DNA reads TGTGCCAGTCATTCTGGGCTCACTGAAGCTTTCTTT. Residues: CASHSGLTEAFF.

This chain connects TRBV7-9 to TRBJ2-3; D gene uncertain. V was trimmed by 7 bases and J by 5 bases, leaving 10 bases between them. Germline V gives CDR1 SEHNR, CDR2 FQNEAQ (reference sequence). The CDR3 is 12 residues long. The CDR3 region is CASTLVEDTQYF. The CDR3 region has the DNA TGTGCCAGCACCCTGGTCGAAGATACGCAGTATTTT.

This chain links TRBV7-2 with TRBJ2-1; perhaps TRBD2 as D (6 bases). With 5 bases removed from V and 5 bases from J, the gap between germline ends came to 16 bases. Per germline, CDR1 SGHTA and CDR2 FQGNSA. This CDR3 region has 15 residues. The CDR3 nucleotides are TGTGCCAGCAGCCCCGGGCCGGGACTTGACAATGAGCAGTTCTTC. Protein: CASSPGPGLDNEQFF. Looking up the rest from reference TRBV7-2 and TRBJ2-1 gives the full variable domain: GAGVSQSPSNKVTEKGKDVELRCDPISGHTALYWYRQSLGQGLEFLIYFQGNSAPDKSGLPSDRFSAERTGGSVSTLTIQRTQQEDSAVYLCASSPGPGLDNEQFFGPGTRLTVL.

This clone has a single count. The sample carries other DNA sequences with the same CDR3. The V call is TRBV5-1, the J call TRBJ2-7; 9 bases fit TRBD1. V was pared by 0 bases and J by 4 bases, with 5 bases of the junction left unmatched. The germline V gene encodes CDR1 SGHRS and CDR2 YFSETQ. The CDR3 has 15 amino acids. In nucleotides, the CDR3 is TGCGCCAGCAGCTTGGCCCGGACAGGGGATTACGAGCAGTACTTC. Translation: CASSLARTGDYEQYF.

This sequence joins TRBV28 and TRBJ1-2; no clear D gene. Germline V gene data show CDR1 as MDHEN and CDR2 as SYDVKM. Trimming pared 6 bases from V and 0 bases from J, leaving 14 bases between. CDR3 length: 15 residues. Written as DNA, the CDR3 is TGTGCCAGCAGCCCCGTGGCAAAAGCTAACTATGGCTACACCTTC. Translated: CASSPVAKANYGYTF.

V is TRBV11-2 and J is TRBJ1-1, with D possibly being TRBD1 (6 bases). CDR1 is SGHAT and CDR2 is FQNNGV in the germline V gene. The CDR3 is 15 residues long. V was clipped by 5 bases and J by 4 bases, with 17 bases between them. CDR3 nucleotides: TGTGCCAGCAGCGCGTACAGGGATGAGGGCACTGAAGCTTTCTTT. It codes for CASSAYRDEGTEAFF.

CDR3 sequence (DNA): TGTGCCAGCAGCTTAGGGACTAGCGGGAGGGGCTACAATGAGCAGTTCTTC. Translating it yields CASSLGTSGRGYNEQFF. This chain connects TRBV11-1 to TRBJ2-1; 15 bases map to TRBD2. Germline V CDR1 and CDR2: SGHAT, FQDESV (reference sequence). V was clipped by 1 base and J by 3 bases; unmatched bases: 1. CDR3 length: 17 residues. The variable domain in full, with the rest retrieved from reference TRBV11-1 and TRBJ2-1, is EAEVAQSPRYKITEKSQAVAFWCDPISGHATLYWYRQILGQGPELLVQFQDESVVDDSQLPKDRFSAERLKGVDSTLKIQPAELGDSAMYLCASSLGTSGRGYNEQFFGPGTRLTVL.

The V and J genes are TRBV9 and TRBJ1-1; D call uncertain. In germline, CDR1 is SGDLS, CDR2 YYNGEE. The CDR3 contains 14 residues. Trimming left V 3 bases short and J 3 bases short, with 12 bases between. The CDR3 sequence is CASSEGFRYTEAFF. The CDR3 DNA reads TGTGCCAGCAGCGAGGGTTTCCGGTACACTGAAGCTTTCTTT.

V and J are TRBV28 and TRBJ1-5; 8 bases are shared with TRBD1. The length of the CDR3 is 15 residues. Germline V lookup: CDR1 MDHEN, CDR2 SYDVKM. The V and J ends lost 5 bases and 5 bases, in that order; junction bases with no gene match: 8. In DNA form, the CDR3 reads TGTGCCAGCAGTCCTCAGGACAGGGTCTATCAGCCCCAGCATTTT. Translated: CASSPQDRVYQPQHF.

This clone was seen only once. The rearrangement uses TRBV13 and TRBJ2-3; weak D call: TRBD2 (6 bases). V was cut by 6 bases and J by 0 bases, with 13 bases left in between. The CDR3 contains 15 residues. Germline V gene lookup returns CDR1 PRHDT and CDR2 FYEKMQ (reference sequence). This CDR3 reads CASSPGLPSTDTQYF. For the CDR3, the DNA is TGTGCCAGCAGTCCAGGACTACCCAGCACAGATACGCAGTATTTT.

As to this clone: The same CDR3 can be traced to other DNA sequences in this sample. V usage is TRBV2 and J usage is TRBJ2-3; TRBD2 matches 8 bases. Germline V gene sequence: CDR1 SNHLY, CDR2 FYNNEI. The CDR3 runs to 15 residues. V dropped 3 bases and J dropped 3; count of bases not matched to a gene: 5. The CDR3 is CASSEPREGTDTQYF. The CDR3 region has the DNA TGTGCCAGCAGTGAGCCACGGGAGGGTACAGATACGCAGTATTTT.

This clone was picked up one time. The rearrangement joins TRBV28 to TRBJ2-5, with 7 bases aligning to TRBD1. The tail of the sequence fits TRBJ2-7 better, so the J call may be wrong. CDR3 length: 13 amino acids. Looked up from germline, CDR1 is MDHEN and CDR2 is SYDVKM. This chain's CDR3 is CASSPPTGYEQYF. The DNA of the CDR3 is TGTGCCAGCAGCCCCCCGACAGGGTACGAGCAGTACTTC.

This chain uses TRBV4-1 with TRBJ2-7; no definite D call. Trimming cost V 2 bases and J 3 bases, with 14 bases left between them. The germline V gene encodes CDR1 MGHRA and CDR2 YSYEKL. The CDR3 has 15 amino acids. This chain's CDR3 is CASSQIPTQRYEQYF. The CDR3 coding sequence is TGCGCCAGCAGCCAAATCCCGACCCAACGCTACGAGCAGTACTTC.

The chain is built from TRBV7-3 and TRBJ2-3; 7 bases align to TRBD2. CDR3 length equals 14 residues. CDR1 and CDR2 (germline): SGHTA, FQGTGA. V shed 8 bases and J 2 bases; nucleotides not matched to a gene: 7. The CDR3 nucleotides read TGTGCCAGCGGAACGGGACTAACCACAGATACGCAGTATTTT. It yields the protein CASGTGLTTDTQYF.

Comments on this clone: This sample also contains other DNA sequences that code for the same CDR3. V gene TRBV9 combines with J gene TRBJ1-1; 7 nucleotides match TRBD1. Trimming cost V 3 bases and J 1 base; bases outside gene matches: 3. The germline V gene encodes CDR1 SGDLS and CDR2 YYNGEE. This CDR3 contains 14 residues. CDR3 in amino acids: CASSARTGNTEAFF. CDR3 DNA sequence: TGTGCCAGCAGCGCCAGGACAGGGAACACTGAAGCTTTCTTT.